The rows below give T cell receptor beta chains drawn from one sample of a study of cytomegalovirus exposure and HLA in healthy donors. Sequencing was performed with immunoSEQ multiplex PCR; in TCRdb, only in-frame clones are kept and a portion is missing. The sample lists 80,000 to 100,000 clones, under 95% seen once, with less than 2.5% in the top ten. Sequencing was carried out using PBMCs. The source of these receptors is a man aged 25-40 years in good health and CMV-seronegative. Both conserved end residues are part of each CDR3. The D gene is left open where the match is weak. Not every row has a clone size; where given, it reads once, few, many or a size class.

clone_size,v_call,j_call,d_call,cdr3_nt,cdr3_aa
NA,TRBV19,TRBJ2-6,TRBD1,TGTGCCAGTAGCACAGGGGCAGGGGCCAACGTCCTGACTTTC,CASSTGAGANVLTF
NA,TRBV28,TRBJ2-3,NA,TGTGCCAGCAACAGGGTGGGGGACACAGATACGCAGTATTTT,CASNRVGDTDTQYF
NA,TRBV7-2,TRBJ2-3,TRBD2,TGTGCCAGCAGCTCCAGTCCCGGGACTAGGCTGCATACGCAGTATTTT,CASSSSPGTRLHTQYF
NA,TRBV28,TRBJ1-1,TRBD1,TGTGCCAGCAGTTCTTACGGGACAGCTAACACTGAAGCTTTCTTT,CASSSYGTANTEAFF
few,TRBV2,TRBJ2-7,NA,TGTGCCAGCAGTGTAACGGGCTACGAGCAGTACTTC,CASSVTGYEQYF
NA,TRBV19,TRBJ1-1,NA,TGTGCCAGTAGTAGTCAAAGAGCGAACACTGAAGCTTTCTTT,CASSSQRANTEAFF
NA,TRBV10-1,TRBJ2-1,NA,TGCGCCAGCAGTGAGGGCGGCTACGGTACCAATGAGCAGTTCTTC,CASSEGGYGTNEQFF
NA,TRBV7-3,TRBJ1-3,NA,TGTGCCAGCAGCCCGACAGGTTCTGGAAACACCATATATTTT,CASSPTGSGNTIYF
NA,TRBV5-1,TRBJ2-7,TRBD1,TGCGCCAGCAGCACGGGGACAGCGATAGAATCCTACGAGCAGTACTTC,CASSTGTAIESYEQYF
NA,TRBV28,TRBJ2-4,NA,TGTGCCAGCAGTTTGTTGGCAGAAAACATTCAGTACTTC,CASSLLAENIQYF
NA,TRBV6-6,TRBJ2-3,TRBD2,TGTGCCAGCAGTACCGAGCGGGAGGGAATCACAGATACGCAGTATTTT,CASSTEREGITDTQYF
NA,TRBV2,TRBJ2-1,TRBD2,TGTGCCAGCAGCGTAGCGGGAGCGCTCTACAATGAGCAGTTCTTC,CASSVAGALYNEQFF
NA,TRBV7-9,TRBJ1-3,NA,TGTGCCAGCAGCCCTTGGTCAGGCCCCGACACCATATATTTT,CASSPWSGPDTIYF
NA,TRBV28,TRBJ1-4,NA,TGTGCCAGCAGTCCTCAGGGAATCCGCGAAAAACTGTTTTTT,CASSPQGIREKLFF
NA,TRBV19,TRBJ2-7,TRBD1,TGTGCCAGTAGGTCAGGGGGCACCCTCTACGAGCAGTACTTC,CASRSGGTLYEQYF
once,TRBV6-1,TRBJ2-7,TRBD1,TGTGCCAGCAGCCGGACAGGCTACGAGCAGTACTTC,CASSRTGYEQYF
NA,TRBV5-8,TRBJ1-1,TRBD1,TGTGCCAGCAGCCTGGGACAGGGATTACGAGCTTTCTTT,CASSLGQGLRAFF
NA,TRBV28,TRBJ1-2,TRBD1,TGTGCCGCGACAGGGAATTCCTACTATGGCTACACCTTC,CAATGNSYYGYTF
NA,TRBV7-9,TRBJ1-3,NA,TGTGCCAGCAGCTCCGGGGGGACCTCTGGAAACACCATATATTTT,CASSSGGTSGNTIYF
NA,TRBV6-4,TRBJ2-7,NA,TGTGCCAGCAGTGACTCGAGGGTGGGCGAGCAGTACTTC,CASSDSRVGEQYF
NA,TRBV28,TRBJ1-3,NA,TGTGCCAGCATGGACACCAGCTCTGGAAACACCATATATTTT,CASMDTSSGNTIYF
NA,TRBV4-1,TRBJ1-5,NA,TGCGCCAGCAGCCAGACTGCTAATCAGCCCCAGCATTTT,CASSQTANQPQHF